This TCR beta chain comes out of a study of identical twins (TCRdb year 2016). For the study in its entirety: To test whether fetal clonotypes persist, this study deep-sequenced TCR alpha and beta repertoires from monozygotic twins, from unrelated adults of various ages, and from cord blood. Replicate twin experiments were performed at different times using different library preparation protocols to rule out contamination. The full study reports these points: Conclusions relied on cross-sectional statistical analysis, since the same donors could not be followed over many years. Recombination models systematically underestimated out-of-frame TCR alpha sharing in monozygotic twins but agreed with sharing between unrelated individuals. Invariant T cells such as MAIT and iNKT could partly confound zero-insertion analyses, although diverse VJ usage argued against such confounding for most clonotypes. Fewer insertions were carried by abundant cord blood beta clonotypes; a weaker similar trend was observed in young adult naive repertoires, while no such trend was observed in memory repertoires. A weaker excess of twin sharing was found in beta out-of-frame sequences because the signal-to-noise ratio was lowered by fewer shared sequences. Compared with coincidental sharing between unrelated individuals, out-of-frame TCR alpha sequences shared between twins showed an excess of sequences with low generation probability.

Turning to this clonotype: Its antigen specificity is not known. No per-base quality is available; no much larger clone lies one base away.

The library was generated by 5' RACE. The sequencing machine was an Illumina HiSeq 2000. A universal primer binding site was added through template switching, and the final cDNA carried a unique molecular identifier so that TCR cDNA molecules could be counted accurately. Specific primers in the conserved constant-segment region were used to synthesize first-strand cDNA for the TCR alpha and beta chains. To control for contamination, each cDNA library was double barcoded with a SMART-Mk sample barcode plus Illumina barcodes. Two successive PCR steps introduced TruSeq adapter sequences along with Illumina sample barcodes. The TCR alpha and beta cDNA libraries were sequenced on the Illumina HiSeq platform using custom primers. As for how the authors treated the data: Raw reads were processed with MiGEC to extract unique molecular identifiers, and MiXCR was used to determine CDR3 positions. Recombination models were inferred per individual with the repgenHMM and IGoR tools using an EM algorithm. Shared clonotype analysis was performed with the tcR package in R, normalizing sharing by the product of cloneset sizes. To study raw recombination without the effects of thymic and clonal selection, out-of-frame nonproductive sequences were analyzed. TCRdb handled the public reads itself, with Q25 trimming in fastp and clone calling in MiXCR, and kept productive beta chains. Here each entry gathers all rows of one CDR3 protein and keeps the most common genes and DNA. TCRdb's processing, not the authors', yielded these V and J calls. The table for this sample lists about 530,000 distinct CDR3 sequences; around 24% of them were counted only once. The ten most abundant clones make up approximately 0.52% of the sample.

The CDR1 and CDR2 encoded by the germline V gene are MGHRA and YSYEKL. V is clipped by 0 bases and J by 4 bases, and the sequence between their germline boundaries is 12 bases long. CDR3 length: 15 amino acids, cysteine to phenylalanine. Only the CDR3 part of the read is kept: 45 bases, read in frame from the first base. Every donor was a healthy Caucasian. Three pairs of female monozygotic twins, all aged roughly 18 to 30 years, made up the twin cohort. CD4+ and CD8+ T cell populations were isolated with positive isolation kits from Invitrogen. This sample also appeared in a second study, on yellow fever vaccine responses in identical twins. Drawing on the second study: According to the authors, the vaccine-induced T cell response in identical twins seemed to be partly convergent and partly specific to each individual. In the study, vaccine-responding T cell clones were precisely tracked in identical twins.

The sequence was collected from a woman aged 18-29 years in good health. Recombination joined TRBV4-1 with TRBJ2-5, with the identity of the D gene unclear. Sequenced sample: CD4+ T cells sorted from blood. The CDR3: CASSQDTGYRETQYF. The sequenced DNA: TGCGCCAGCAGCCAAGATACGGGTTATAGAGAGACCCAGTACTTC.